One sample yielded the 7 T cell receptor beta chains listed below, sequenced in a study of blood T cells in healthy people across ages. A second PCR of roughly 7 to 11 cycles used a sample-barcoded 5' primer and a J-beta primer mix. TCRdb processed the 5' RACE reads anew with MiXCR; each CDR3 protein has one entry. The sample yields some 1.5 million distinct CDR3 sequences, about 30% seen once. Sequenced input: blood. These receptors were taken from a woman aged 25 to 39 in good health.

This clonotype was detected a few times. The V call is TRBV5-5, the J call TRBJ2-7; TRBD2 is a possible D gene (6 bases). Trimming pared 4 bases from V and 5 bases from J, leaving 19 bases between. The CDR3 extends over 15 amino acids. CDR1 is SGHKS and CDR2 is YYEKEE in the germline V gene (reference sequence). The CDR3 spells CASSLLVGDSDEQYF. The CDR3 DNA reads TGTGCCAGCAGCCTGCTTGTAGGGGACTCGGACGAGCAGTACTTC.

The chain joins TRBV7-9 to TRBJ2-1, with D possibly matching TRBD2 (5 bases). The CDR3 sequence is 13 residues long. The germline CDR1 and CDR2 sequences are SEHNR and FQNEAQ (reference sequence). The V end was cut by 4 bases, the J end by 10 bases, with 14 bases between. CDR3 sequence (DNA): TGTGCCAGCAGCTCCTCGGGGAATCCAGAGCAGTTCTTC. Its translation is CASSSSGNPEQFF.

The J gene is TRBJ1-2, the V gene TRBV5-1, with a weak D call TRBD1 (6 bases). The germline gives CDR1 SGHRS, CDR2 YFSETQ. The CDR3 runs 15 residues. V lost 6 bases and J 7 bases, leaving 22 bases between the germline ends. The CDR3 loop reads CASTIALGGPGGYTF. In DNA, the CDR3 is TGCGCCAGCACCATAGCTCTAGGGGGACCCGGTGGCTACACCTTC.

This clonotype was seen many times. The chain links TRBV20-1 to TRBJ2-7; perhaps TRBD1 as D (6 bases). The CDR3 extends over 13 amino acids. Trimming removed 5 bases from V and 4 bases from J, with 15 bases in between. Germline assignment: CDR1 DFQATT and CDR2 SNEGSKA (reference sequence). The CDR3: CSAQSRGGYEQYF. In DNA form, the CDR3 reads TGCAGTGCTCAGTCCAGAGGGGGATACGAGCAGTACTTC.

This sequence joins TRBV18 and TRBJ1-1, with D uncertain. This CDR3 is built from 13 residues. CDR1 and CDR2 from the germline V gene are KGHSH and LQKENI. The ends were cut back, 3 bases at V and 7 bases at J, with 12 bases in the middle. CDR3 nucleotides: TGTGCCAGCTCACCCGACACTTCGGTTGAAGCTTTCTTT. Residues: CASSPDTSVEAFF.

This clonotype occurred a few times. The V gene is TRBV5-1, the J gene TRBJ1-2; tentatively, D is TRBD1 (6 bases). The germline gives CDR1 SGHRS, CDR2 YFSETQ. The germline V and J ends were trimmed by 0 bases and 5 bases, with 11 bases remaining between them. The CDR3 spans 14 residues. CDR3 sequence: CASSLEGVLYGYTF. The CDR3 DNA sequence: TGCGCCAGCAGCTTGGAGGGGGTCTTGTATGGCTACACCTTC.

This chain's CDR3 is CASMWGGGRGLFF. The CDR3 bases are TGTGCCAGCATGTGGGGTGGCGGGAGAGGTTTGTTCTTC. The genes are TRBV12-3 or TRBV12-4 and TRBJ2-1; TRBD2 matches at 7 bases. Unmatched junction bases numbered 15, after V lost 7 bases and J lost 15 bases. This CDR3 contains 13 residues.